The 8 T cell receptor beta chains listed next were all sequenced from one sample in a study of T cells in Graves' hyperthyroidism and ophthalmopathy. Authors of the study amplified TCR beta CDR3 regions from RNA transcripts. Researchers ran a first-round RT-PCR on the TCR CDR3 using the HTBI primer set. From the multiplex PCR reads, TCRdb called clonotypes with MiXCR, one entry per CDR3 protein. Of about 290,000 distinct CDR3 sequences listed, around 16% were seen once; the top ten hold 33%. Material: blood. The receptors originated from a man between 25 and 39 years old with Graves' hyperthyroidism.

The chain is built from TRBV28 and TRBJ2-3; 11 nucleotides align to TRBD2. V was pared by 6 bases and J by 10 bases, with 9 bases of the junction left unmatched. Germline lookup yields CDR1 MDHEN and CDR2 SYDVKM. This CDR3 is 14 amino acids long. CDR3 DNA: TGTGCCAGCAGCAGACTAGCGGGACCGCCCTCGCAGTATTTT. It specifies CASSRLAGPPSQYF.

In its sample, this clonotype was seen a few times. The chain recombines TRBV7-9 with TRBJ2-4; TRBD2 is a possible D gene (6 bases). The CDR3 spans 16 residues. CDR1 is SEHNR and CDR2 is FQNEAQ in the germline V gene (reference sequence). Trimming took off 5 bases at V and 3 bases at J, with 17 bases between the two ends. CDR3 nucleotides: TGTGCCAGCAGCACCCCGCGGGGCAGAGGCAAAAACATTCAGTACTTC. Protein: CASSTPRGRGKNIQYF.

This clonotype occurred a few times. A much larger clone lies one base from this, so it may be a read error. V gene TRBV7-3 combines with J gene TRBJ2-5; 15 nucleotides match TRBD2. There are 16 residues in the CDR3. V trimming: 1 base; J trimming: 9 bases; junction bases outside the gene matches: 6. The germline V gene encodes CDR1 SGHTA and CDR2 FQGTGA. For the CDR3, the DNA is TGTGCCAGCAGCTTAAGTGGACTAGCGGGAGGGATGGCCCAGTACTTC. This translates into CASSLSGLAGGMAQYF.

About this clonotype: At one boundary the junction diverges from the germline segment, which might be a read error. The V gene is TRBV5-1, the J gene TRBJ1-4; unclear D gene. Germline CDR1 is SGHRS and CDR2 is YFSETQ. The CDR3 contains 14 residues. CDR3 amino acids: CTSSLDSPNEKLFF. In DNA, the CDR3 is TGCACCAGCAGCTTGGATTCGCCTAATGAAAAACTGTTTTTT.

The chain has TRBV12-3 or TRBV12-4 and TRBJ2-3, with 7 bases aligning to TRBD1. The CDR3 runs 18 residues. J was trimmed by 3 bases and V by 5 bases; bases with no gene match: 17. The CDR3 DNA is TGTGCCAGCAGTCGGGTTCTTTGGGACAGAGGCGGTACAGATACGCAGTATTTT. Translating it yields CASSRVLWDRGGTDTQYF.

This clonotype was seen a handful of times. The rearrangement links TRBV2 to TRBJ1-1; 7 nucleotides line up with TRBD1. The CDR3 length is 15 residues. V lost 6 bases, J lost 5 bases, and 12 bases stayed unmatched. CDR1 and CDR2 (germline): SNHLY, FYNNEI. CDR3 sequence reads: CASSLNTGVYTEAFF. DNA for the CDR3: TGTGCCAGCAGCCTTAATACAGGGGTTTATACTGAAGCTTTCTTT.

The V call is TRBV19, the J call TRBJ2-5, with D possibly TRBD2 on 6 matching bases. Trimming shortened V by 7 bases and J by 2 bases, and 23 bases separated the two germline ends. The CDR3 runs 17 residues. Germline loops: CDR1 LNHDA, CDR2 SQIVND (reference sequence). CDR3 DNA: TGTGCCAGTAAGGGTCGGCGGGGCTCATGGGAGCAAGAGACCCAGTACTTC. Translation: CASKGRRGSWEQETQYF. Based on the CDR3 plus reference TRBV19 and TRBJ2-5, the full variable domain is DGGITQSPKYLFRKEGQNVTLSCEQNLNHDAMYWYRQDPGQGLRLIYYSQIVNDFQKGDIAEGYSVSREKKESFPLTVTSAQKNPTAFYLCASKGRRGSWEQETQYFGPGTRLLVL.

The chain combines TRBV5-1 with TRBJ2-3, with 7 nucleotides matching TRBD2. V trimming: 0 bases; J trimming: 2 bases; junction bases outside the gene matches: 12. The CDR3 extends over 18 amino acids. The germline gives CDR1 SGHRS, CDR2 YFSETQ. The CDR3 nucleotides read TGCGCCAGCAGCTTGGTGGTCAGGCGGGAGCACTTCACAGATACGCAGTATTTT. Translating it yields CASSLVVRREHFTDTQYF.